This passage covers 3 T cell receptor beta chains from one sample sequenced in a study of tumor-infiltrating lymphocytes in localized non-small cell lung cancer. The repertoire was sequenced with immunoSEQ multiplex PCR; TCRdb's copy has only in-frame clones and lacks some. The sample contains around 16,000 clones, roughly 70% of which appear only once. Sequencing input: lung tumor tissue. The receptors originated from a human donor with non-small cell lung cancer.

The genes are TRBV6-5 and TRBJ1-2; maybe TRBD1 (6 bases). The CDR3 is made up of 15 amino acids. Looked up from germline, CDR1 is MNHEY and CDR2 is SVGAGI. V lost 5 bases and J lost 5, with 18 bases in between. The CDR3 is CASSPTAQGFYGYTF. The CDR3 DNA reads TGTGCCAGCAGTCCGACGGCACAGGGCTTTTATGGCTACACCTTC.

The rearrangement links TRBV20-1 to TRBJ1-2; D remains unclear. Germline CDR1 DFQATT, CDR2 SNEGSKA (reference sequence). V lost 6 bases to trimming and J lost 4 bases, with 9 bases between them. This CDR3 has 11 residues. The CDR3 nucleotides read TGCAGTGCCGACGGGATCTATGGCTACACCTTC. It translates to CSADGIYGYTF.

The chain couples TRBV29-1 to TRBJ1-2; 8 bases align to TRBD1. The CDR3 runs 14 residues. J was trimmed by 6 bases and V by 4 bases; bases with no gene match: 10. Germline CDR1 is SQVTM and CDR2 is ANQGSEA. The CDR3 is CSVAPTGAGDGYTF. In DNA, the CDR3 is TGCAGCGTTGCACCGACAGGGGCCGGGGATGGCTACACCTTC.